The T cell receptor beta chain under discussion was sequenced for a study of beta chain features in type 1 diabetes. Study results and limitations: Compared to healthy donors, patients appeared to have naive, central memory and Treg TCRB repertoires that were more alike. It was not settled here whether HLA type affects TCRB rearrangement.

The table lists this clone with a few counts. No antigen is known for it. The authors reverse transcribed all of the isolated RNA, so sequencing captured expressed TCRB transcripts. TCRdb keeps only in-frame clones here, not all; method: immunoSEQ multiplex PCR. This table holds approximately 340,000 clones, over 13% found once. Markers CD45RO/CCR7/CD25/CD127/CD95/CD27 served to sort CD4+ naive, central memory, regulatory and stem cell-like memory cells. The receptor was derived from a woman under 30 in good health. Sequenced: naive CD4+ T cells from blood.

This CDR3 is CASSSALGQGSSYEQYF. The CDR3 DNA reads TGTGCCAGCAGCTCGGCCCTCGGACAGGGGTCAAGCTACGAGCAGTACTTC. The chain has TRBV5-4 and TRBJ2-7; 9 bases agree with TRBD1. The junction had 13 bases not matched to a gene; V was cut back by 3 bases and J by 3 bases. Germline values: CDR1 SGHNT, CDR2 YYREEE (reference sequence). CDR3 length: 17 amino acids.